What follows describes a single T cell receptor beta chain. Its antigen remains unknown. Germline V lookup: CDR1 MNHEY, CDR2 SVGEGT. The CDR3 consists of 15 residues. V trimming: 2 bases; J trimming: 6 bases; junction bases outside the gene matches: 4. The assay was immunoSEQ multiplex PCR, and TCRdb's table has in-frame clones only and misses some. Among about 120,000 clones listed, about 90% were seen once. This sample is drawn from a study of T cell responses to AZD1222 COVID-19 vaccine. Study observations and caveats: Seropositivity was recorded at baseline in only a handful of AZD1222 recipients. The breadth and depth of Spike-specific TCRs increased once two AZD1222 doses had been given.

Specimen: peripheral blood, collected on day 0 of AZD1222 vaccination. The receptor was derived from an adult in good health. The chain couples TRBV6-2 or TRBV6-3 to TRBJ2-2; TRBD2 aligns across 9 bases. Written as DNA, the CDR3 is TGTGCCAGCAGTTACGGCGGGGGGGCCGCCGGGGAGCTGTTTTTT. It codes for CASSYGGGAAGELFF.